This T cell receptor (beta chain) stems from a study of blood T cell repertoires in COVID-19. Assay: immunoSEQ multiplex PCR; the TCRdb copy retains only in-frame clones and omits some. The sample consists of about 200,000 clones, around 80% of them appearing once. Germline CDR1 and CDR2: SGDLS and YYNGEE. The CDR3 contains 17 residues. Unmatched junction bases numbered 9, after V lost 0 bases and J lost 4 bases. Sequenced material: peripheral blood. This sequence joins TRBV9 and TRBJ1-4; 7 positions match TRBD1. This receptor was obtained from a woman between 65 and 79 years old with acute or convalescent COVID-19. Written as DNA, the CDR3 is TGTGCCAGCAGCGTAGGGGCTTGGGCAGGGGGTAATGAAAAACTGTTTTTT. Its protein product is CASSVGAWAGGNEKLFF.